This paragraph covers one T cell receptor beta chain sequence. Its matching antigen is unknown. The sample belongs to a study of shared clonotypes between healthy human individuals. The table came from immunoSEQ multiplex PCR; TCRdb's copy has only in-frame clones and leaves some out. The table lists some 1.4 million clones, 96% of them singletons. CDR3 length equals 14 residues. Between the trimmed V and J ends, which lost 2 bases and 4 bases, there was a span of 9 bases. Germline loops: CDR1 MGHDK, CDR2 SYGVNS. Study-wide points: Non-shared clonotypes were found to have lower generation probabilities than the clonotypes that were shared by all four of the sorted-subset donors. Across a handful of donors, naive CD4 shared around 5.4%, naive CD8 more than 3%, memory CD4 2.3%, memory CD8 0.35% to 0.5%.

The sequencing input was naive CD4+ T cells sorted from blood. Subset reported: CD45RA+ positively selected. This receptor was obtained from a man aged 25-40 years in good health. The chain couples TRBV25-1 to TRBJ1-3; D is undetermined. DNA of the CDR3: TGTGCCAGCAGTGAAACCGACGGAGGAAACACCATATATTTT. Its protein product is CASSETDGGNTIYF.